Included here is one T cell receptor (beta chain) sequence, with context. Just one base apart from a much larger clone, this may be a read error. Looked up from germline, CDR1 is SGHRS and CDR2 is YFSETQ. This CDR3 comprises 15 residues. V shed 4 bases, J shed 3 bases, and the junction held 10 bases outside the gene matches. MiXCR, applied by TCRdb to the 5' RACE reads, yields one record per CDR3 protein. The repertoire holds approximately 40,000 distinct CDR3 sequences, approximately 20% seen once, with about 2.8% in the top ten. The genes are TRBV5-1 and TRBJ2-7; TRBD2 agrees at 7 bases. Specimen: naive CD4+ T cells sorted from a lymph node. Sample subset: naive CD4+ T cells, CD4+CD45RA+CD25-. The TCR originated in a female donor with breast cancer. CDR3 region: CASSRGLVGGYEQYF. The CDR3 DNA sequence: TGCGCCAGCAGCCGAGGACTAGTGGGAGGCTACGAGCAGTACTTC.